Below are 3 T cell receptor beta chains sequenced from a single sample in a study of early T cells in non-severe SARS-CoV-2 infection. TCRdb called the 5' RACE reads again in MiXCR, with one record for every CDR3 protein. The table shows 60,000 to 90,000 distinct CDR3 sequences, with about a sixth occurring only once. What was sequenced was whole blood. The origin of the receptors is an adult who was a healthcare worker with PCR-confirmed SARS-CoV-2 infection or an uninfected control (not recorded which).

DNA for the CDR3: TGTGCCAGCAGTTTTGGGGGCAGGGTCGATGGCGGGGAGCTGTTTTTT. This gives the protein CASSFGGRVDGGELFF. The V and J genes are TRBV12-3 or TRBV12-4 and TRBJ2-2; the D gene is possibly TRBD1 (6 bases). The germline V and J ends were trimmed by 3 bases and 7 bases, with 18 bases remaining between them. The CDR3 runs to 16 residues.

In its sample, this clonotype was seen a few times. This chain connects TRBV20-1 to TRBJ2-7, with TRBD2 matching over 10 bases. This CDR3 region has 17 residues. The junction had 18 bases not matched to a gene; V was cut back by 5 bases and J by 5 bases. Germline V lookup: CDR1 DFQATT, CDR2 SNEGSKA (reference sequence). The CDR3 protein is CSAARVTSGLTYHEQYF. The CDR3, as DNA: TGCAGTGCTGCCAGAGTGACTAGCGGGCTAACCTACCACGAGCAGTACTTC.

V gene TRBV9 combines with J gene TRBJ1-1; no definite D call. V was trimmed by 0 bases and J by 9 bases, leaving 12 bases between them. CDR1 SGDLS and CDR2 YYNGEE come from the germline V gene. This CDR3 spans 13 amino acids. CDR3 coding DNA: TGTGCCAGCAGCGTAGGAATGGCGGATAAAGCTTTCTTT. It translates to CASSVGMADKAFF.